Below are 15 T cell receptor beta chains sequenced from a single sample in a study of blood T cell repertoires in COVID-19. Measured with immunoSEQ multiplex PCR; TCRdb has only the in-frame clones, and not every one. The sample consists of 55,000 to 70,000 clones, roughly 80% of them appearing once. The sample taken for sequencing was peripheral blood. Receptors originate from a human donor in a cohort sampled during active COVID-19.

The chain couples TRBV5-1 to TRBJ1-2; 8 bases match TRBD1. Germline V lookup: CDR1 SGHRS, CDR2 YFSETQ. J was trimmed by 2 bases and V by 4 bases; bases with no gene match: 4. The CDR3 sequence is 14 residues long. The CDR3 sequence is CASSADRVNYGYTF. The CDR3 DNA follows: TGCGCCAGCAGCGCGGACAGGGTCAACTATGGCTACACCTTC.

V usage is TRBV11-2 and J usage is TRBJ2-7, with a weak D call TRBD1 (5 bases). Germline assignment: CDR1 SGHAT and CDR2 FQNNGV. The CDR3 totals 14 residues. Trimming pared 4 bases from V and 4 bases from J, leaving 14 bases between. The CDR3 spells CASSWGGGRYEQYF. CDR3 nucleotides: TGTGCCAGCAGCTGGGGCGGCGGTCGGTACGAGCAGTACTTC.

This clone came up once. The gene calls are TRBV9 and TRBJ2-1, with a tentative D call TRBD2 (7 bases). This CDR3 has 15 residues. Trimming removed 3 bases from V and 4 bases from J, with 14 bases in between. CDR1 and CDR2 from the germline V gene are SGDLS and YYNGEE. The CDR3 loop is CASSAGGQEYNEQFF. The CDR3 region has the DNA TGTGCCAGCAGCGCGGGGGGACAAGAATACAATGAGCAGTTCTTC.

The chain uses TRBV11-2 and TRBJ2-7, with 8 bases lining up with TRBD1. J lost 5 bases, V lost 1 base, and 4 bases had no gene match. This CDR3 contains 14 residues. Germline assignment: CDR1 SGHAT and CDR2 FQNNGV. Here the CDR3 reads CASSLAGQGNEQYF. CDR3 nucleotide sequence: TGTGCCAGCAGCTTAGCTGGACAGGGTAACGAGCAGTACTTC.

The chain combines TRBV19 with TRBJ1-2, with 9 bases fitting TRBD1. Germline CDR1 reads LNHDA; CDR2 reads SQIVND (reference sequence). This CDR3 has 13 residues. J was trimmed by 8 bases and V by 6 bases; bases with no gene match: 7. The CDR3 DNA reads TGTGCCAGTAGGGGGACAGGGCGTTTGGGCTACACCTTC. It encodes CASRGTGRLGYTF. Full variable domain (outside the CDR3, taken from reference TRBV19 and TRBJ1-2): DGGITQSPKYLFRKEGQNVTLSCEQNLNHDAMYWYRQDPGQGLRLIYYSQIVNDFQKGDIAEGYSVSREKKESFPLTVTSAQKNPTAFYLCASRGTGRLGYTFGSGTRLTVV.

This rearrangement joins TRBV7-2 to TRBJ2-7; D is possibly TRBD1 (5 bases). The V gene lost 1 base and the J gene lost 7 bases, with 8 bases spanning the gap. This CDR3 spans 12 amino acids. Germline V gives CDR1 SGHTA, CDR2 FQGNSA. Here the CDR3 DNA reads TGTGCCAGCAGCTTAGAGGGGCGGGAGCAGTACTTC. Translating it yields CASSLEGREQYF.

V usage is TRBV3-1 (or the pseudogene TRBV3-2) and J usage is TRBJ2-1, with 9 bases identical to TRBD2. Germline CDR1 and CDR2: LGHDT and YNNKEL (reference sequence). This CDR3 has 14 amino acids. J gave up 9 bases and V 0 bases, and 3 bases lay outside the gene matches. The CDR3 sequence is CASSQELTSGEQFF. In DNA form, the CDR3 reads TGTGCCAGCAGCCAAGAGTTGACTAGCGGTGAGCAGTTCTTC.

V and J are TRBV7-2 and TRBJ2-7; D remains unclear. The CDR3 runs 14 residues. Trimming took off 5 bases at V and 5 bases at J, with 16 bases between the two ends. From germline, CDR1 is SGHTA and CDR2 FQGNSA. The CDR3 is CASSPSALVHEQYF. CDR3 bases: TGTGCCAGCAGCCCCTCCGCGCTAGTACACGAGCAGTACTTC.

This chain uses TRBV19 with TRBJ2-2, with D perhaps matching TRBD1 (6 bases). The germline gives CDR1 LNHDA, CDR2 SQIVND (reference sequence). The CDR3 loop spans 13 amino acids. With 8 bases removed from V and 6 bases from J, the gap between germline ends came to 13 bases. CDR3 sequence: CASSSGVPGELFF. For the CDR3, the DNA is TGTGCCAGTTCCTCAGGGGTCCCCGGGGAGCTGTTTTTT.

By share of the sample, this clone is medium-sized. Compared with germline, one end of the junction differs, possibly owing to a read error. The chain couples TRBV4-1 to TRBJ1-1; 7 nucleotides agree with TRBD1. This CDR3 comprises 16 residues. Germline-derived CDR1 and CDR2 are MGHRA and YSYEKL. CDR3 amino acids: CASSQGQVRGNTEAFF. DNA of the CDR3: TGCGCCAGCAGTCAAGGACAGGTTCGAGGGAACACTGAAGCTTTCTTT.

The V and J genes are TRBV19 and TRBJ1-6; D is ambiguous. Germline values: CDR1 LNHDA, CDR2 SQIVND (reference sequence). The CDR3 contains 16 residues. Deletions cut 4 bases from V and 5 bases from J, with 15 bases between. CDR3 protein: CASSRGGQPNNSPLHF. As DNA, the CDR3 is TGTGCCAGTAGTAGAGGCGGTCAGCCCAATAATTCACCCCTCCACTTT.

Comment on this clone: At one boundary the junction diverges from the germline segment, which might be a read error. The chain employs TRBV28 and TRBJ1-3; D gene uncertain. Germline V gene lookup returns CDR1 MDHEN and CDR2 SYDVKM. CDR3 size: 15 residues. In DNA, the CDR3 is TGTGCCAGCCGTGACCCCCGCCTGCTTGGAGACACCATATATTTT. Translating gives CASRDPRLLGDTIYF.

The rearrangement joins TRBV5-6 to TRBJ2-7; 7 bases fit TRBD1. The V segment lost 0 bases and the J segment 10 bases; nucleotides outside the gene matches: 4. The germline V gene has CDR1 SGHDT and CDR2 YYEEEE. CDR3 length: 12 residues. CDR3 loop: CASSLGTGGQYF. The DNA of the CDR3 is TGTGCCAGCAGCTTGGGGACAGGAGGCCAGTACTTC. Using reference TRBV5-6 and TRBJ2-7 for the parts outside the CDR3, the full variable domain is DAGVTQSPTHLIKTRGQQVTLRCSPKSGHDTVSWYQQALGQGPQFIFQYYEEEERQRGNFPDRFSGHQFPNYSSELNVNALLLGDSALYLCASSLGTGGQYFGPGTRLTVT.

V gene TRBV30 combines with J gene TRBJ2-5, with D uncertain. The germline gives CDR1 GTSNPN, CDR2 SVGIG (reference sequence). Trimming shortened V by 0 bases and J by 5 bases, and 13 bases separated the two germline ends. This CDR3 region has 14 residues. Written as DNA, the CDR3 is TGTGCCTGGAGTGTATATACCCGCGGCGAGACCCAGTACTTC. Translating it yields CAWSVYTRGETQYF.

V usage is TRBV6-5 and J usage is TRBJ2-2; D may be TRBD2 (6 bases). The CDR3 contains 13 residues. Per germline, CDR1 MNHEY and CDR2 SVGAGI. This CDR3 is CASSREVTGELFF. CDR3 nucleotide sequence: TGTGCTTCGTCCAGGGAGGTCACCGGGGAGCTGTTTTTT.